This entry is about one T cell receptor beta chain. Its antigen is as yet unknown. This record belongs to a study of T cell responses to AZD1222 COVID-19 vaccine. General study points: Clonal diversity may have been underestimated, and the donors were mostly white British, with more females than males.

There are 14 residues in the CDR3. CDR1 and CDR2 (germline): LGHNA, YSLEER. V was pared by 5 bases and J by 10 bases, with 6 bases of the junction left unmatched. Sequencing used immunoSEQ multiplex PCR; TCRdb keeps in-frame clones, though not all of them. This repertoire shows about 95,000 clones, 85% to 90% found once; its top ten account for 3.5% to 4%. V is TRBV4-3 and J is TRBJ2-6, with 9 bases matching TRBD1. The sample was peripheral blood, taken on day 0 of AZD1222 vaccination. This clonotype was obtained from an adult in good health. DNA for the CDR3: TGCGCCAGCAGCGACAGGGGGGTCCTAAACGTCCTGACTTTC. Its protein is CASSDRGVLNVLTF.